The rows below give T cell receptor beta chains drawn from one sample of a study of cytomegalovirus exposure and HLA in healthy donors. Repertoires were generated with immunoSEQ multiplex PCR, while TCRdb's copy carries only in-frame clones and drops some. Seen here are tens of thousands of clones, 75% observed once, and the top ten hold approximately 2.1%. The sample comprised PBMCs. The receptor set was obtained from a middle-aged man in good health and CMV-seronegative. Both conserved end residues are part of each CDR3. D genes are given only for firm matches. Not all rows give a size; the values are once, few, many and, for expanded clones, a class.

v_gene	d_gene	abundance	j_gene	CDR3aa	CDR3nt
TRBV5-1	TRBD1	few	TRBJ1-1	CASSPMTGPAEAFF	TGCGCCAGCAGCCCCATGACAGGGCCCGCTGAAGCTTTCTTT
TRBV28	NA	NA	TRBJ1-1	CATFPRGGTEAFF	TGTGCCACCTTTCCCAGGGGAGGGACTGAAGCTTTCTTT
TRBV10-1	TRBD1	NA	TRBJ2-7	CASSEGQGYEQYF	TGCGCCAGCAGTGAGGGACAGGGCTACGAGCAGTACTTC
TRBV4-2	NA	NA	TRBJ1-5	CASSPPGMGQPQHF	TGTGCCAGCAGCCCTCCAGGGATGGGACAGCCCCAGCATTTT
TRBV28	NA	NA	TRBJ1-5	CASSVSRVPSQPQHF	TGTGCCAGCAGTGTGTCCAGGGTCCCATCTCAGCCCCAGCATTTT
TRBV6-4	TRBD1	NA	TRBJ1-5	CASSDGTGGRPQHF	TGTGCCAGCAGCGATGGGACAGGGGGCAGGCCCCAGCATTTT
TRBV4-1	NA	NA	TRBJ2-5	CASSQDLMGVQGQETQYF	TGCGCCAGCAGCCAAGATCTGATGGGAGTACAGGGCCAAGAGACCCAGTACTTC
TRBV7-2	NA	NA	TRBJ1-5	CASSLEAGPQHF	TGTGCCAGCAGCTTAGAGGCAGGGCCCCAGCATTTT
TRBV9	NA	few	TRBJ1-5	CASSVDGTNQPQHF	TGTGCCAGCAGCGTAGACGGGACAAATCAGCCCCAGCATTTT
TRBV6-6	NA	NA	TRBJ1-5	CASSYRGSNQPQHF	TGTGCCAGCAGTTACCGGGGTAGCAATCAGCCCCAGCATTTT
TRBV10-3	NA	NA	TRBJ1-2	CAISDVGNTGYGYTF	TGTGCCATCAGTGATGTCGGGAACACGGGATATGGCTACACCTTC
TRBV7-9	NA	NA	TRBJ1-1	CASSEWRTAPSTEAFF	TGTGCCAGCAGTGAATGGCGGACAGCCCCGAGCACTGAAGCTTTCTTT
TRBV27	NA	NA	TRBJ2-7	CASKIDSGRHYEQYF	TGTGCCAGCAAAATCGATAGCGGCCGTCACTACGAGCAGTACTTC
TRBV10-3	TRBD2	NA	TRBJ2-7	CAISGRASGRVSHEQYF	TGTGCCATCAGTGGAAGGGCTAGCGGGAGGGTGTCCCACGAGCAGTACTTC
TRBV6-6	NA	few	TRBJ1-3	CASTPPGPGNTIYF	TGTGCCAGCACCCCTCCAGGGCCCGGAAACACCATATATTTT
TRBV5-1	TRBD1	NA	TRBJ1-1	CASSLAQGAQGAFF	TGCGCCAGCAGTTTAGCACAGGGGGCCCAGGGAGCTTTCTTT
TRBV7-8	TRBD1	few	TRBJ2-7	CASSRTGTASYEQYF	TGTGCCAGCAGCAGAACCGGGACAGCCTCCTACGAGCAGTACTTC
TRBV11-2	TRBD1	NA	TRBJ2-7	CASSLGQGVSYEQYF	TGTGCCAGCAGCTTAGGACAGGGAGTTTCCTACGAGCAGTACTTC
TRBV5-4	NA	NA	TRBJ1-4	CASSLAGGRGGEKLFF	TGTGCCAGCAGCTTGGCAGGTGGCAGGGGTGGTGAAAAACTGTTTTTT
TRBV6-5	NA	NA	TRBJ1-1	CASSLGQMNTEAFF	TGTGCCAGCAGTTTAGGACAAATGAACACTGAAGCTTTCTTT
TRBV4-2	NA	NA	TRBJ2-4	CASSQSGLQNIQYF	TGTGCCAGCAGCCAATCGGGACTCCAAAACATTCAGTACTTC
TRBV19	TRBD1	NA	TRBJ1-5	CASRTGLKPQHF	TGTGCCAGTAGGACAGGGCTGAAGCCCCAGCATTTT